The T cell receptor (beta chain) described here comes from a study of blood T cells in healthy people across ages. Through a sample-barcoded 5' primer and a J-beta primer mix, a second PCR was run for roughly 6 to 12 cycles. Using its own MiXCR run on the 5' RACE reads, TCRdb lists one record per CDR3 protein. The data show 1 million to 1.2 million distinct CDR3 sequences, more than 30% seen once. This clonotype was seen ten or more times. The target antigen is unknown. The CDR3 has 16 residues. The J segment lost 4 bases and the V segment lost 3 bases, leaving 10 bases of the junction unmatched. CDR1 and CDR2 from the germline V gene are SGHRS and YFSETQ. Points from the study as a whole: Researchers judged that diversity estimates from one million T cells fell short of true values. Donor CMV infection status was unknown, possibly confounding age-related changes in expanded clonotypes. More naive CD4+ cells and higher diversity were found in long-lived than in aged donors.

This sequence joins TRBV5-1 and TRBJ2-1; 7 bases are a match to TRBD1. This sequence was found in a man aged 18 to 30 in good health. Sequencing used blood. The CDR3 DNA reads TGCGCCAGCAGCTACTCCGACAGGGAACCTTACAATGAGCAGTTCTTC. It encodes CASSYSDREPYNEQFF.